A selection of T cell receptor beta chains follows, all from one sample in a study of T cell repertoires in cytomegalovirus infection. TCRdb called the reads again in MiXCR, with one record for every CDR3 protein. The sample lists about 890,000 distinct CDR3 sequences; approximately 31% were seen once. What these receptors recognize is not known. The starting material was cultured CD8+ T cells from PBMCs, obtained from culture after CMV antigen stimulation. All receptors come from a human donor in good health (CMV status not recorded). Some clones in this sample may be carry-over from other donors' samples. Each CDR3 is given with its conserved first and last residue. A D gene is named only where the DNA matches it firmly. The size entry is marked missing in some rows and otherwise reads once, few, many or a size class.

J,D,V,size,DNA,CDR3
TRBJ2-7,TRBD2,TRBV7-3,once,TGTGCCAGCAGCACGGCTAGCGGGGTGATCGAGCAGTACTTC,CASSTASGVIEQYF
TRBJ2-3,-,TRBV10-3,few,TGTGCCATCGGGGCGGGGGCTAGCACAGATACGCAGTATTTT,CAIGAGASTDTQYF
TRBJ1-1,-,TRBV4-1,many,TGCGCCAGCAGCCAAGAGGGGCCAGGGTCTCACACTGAAGCTTTCTTT,CASSQEGPGSHTEAFF
TRBJ1-2,-,TRBV7-9,few,TGTGCCAGCAGCATTTACACAGGAGCTAACTATGGCTACACCTTC,CASSIYTGANYGYTF
TRBJ1-2,-,TRBV10-3,-,TGTGCCATCAGTGCGACCTCCTATGGCTACACCTTC,CAISATSYGYTF
TRBJ2-1,-,TRBV6-5,-,TGTGCCAGCAGGGCTCTCGAGGCCTACAATGAGCAGTTCTTC,CASRALEAYNEQFF
TRBJ1-1,-,TRBV6-8,once,TGTGCCAGCAGTTACTCGATTAGGGATGAAGACATGAACACTGAAGCTTTCTTT,CASSYSIRDEDMNTEAFF
TRBJ1-1,-,TRBV5-1,-,TGCGCCAGCAGCTTGGGGGTAGGGGTTGAAGCTTTCTTT,CASSLGVGVEAFF
TRBJ1-5,-,TRBV7-9,many,TGTGCCAGCAGCTTAGTAGGGCCGAATCAGCCCCAGCATTTT,CASSLVGPNQPQHF
TRBJ2-4,-,TRBV27,few,TGTGCCAGCAGTTTAATTGGAGGGTCCAAAAACATTCAGTACTTC,CASSLIGGSKNIQYF
TRBJ2-7,-,TRBV29-1,few,TGCAGCGTCCTGGGTCGGAGCTACGAGCAGTACTTC,CSVLGRSYEQYF
TRBJ2-1,-,TRBV7-8,many,TGTGCCAGCAGCCCTTACGTGGTTGAGCAGTTCTTC,CASSPYVVEQFF
TRBJ2-3,TRBD2,TRBV7-2,many,TGTGCCAGCAGCCTCACTAGCGTTCGCCTCGGAGATACGCAGTATTTT,CASSLTSVRLGDTQYF
TRBJ2-5,-,TRBV3-1,-,TGTGCCAGCAGCCACCAGGCAGGGAAAATGTACCAAGAGACCCAGTACTTC,CASSHQAGKMYQETQYF
TRBJ2-3,TRBD2,TRBV7-3,few,TGTGCCAGCCATGGTCTTTCCAGGTGGCTAGCGGGGGGGCAGGTCACAGATACGCAGTATTTT,CASHGLSRWLAGGQVTDTQYF
TRBJ1-2,-,TRBV6-6,many,TGTGCCAGCAGTTACTCGTTGGGGGCCCAGAACTATGGCTACACCTTC,CASSYSLGAQNYGYTF
TRBJ2-5,TRBD1,TRBV19,few,TGTGCCAGTGTTGACAGGGTTCACACAGAGACCCAGTACTTC,CASVDRVHTETQYF
TRBJ2-7,-,TRBV12-3/TRBV12-4,many,TGTGCCAGCAGTCCTGGTCGAGTCGAGCAGTACTTC,CASSPGRVEQYF
TRBJ1-2,-,TRBV9,-,TGTGCCAGCACCATTCGTGGACAGCCCTATGGCTACACCTTC,CASTIRGQPYGYTF
TRBJ1-1,-,TRBV5-6,-,TGTGCCAGCAGCCCGAGCCGGGGGCGGGGGACTGAAGCTTTCTTT,CASSPSRGRGTEAFF
TRBJ2-1,TRBD2,TRBV7-9,few,TGTGCCAGCAGCTATAGCGGGGGGGTCGATGATGAGCAGTTCTTC,CASSYSGGVDDEQFF
TRBJ1-6,-,TRBV6-5,-,TGTGCCAGCAGTTACTTCCCTGCGGGCCCCGGGGCCAATTCACCCCTCCACTTT,CASSYFPAGPGANSPLHF
TRBJ2-1,TRBD2,TRBV6-5,-,TGTGCCAGCACCCCTAGCGGTCTCCCGGGTAATGAGCAGTTCTTC,CASTPSGLPGNEQFF
TRBJ1-5,-,TRBV27,-,TGTGCCAGCAGTTTCCTCACCTCGGGCCAGCCCCAGCATTTT,CASSFLTSGQPQHF
TRBJ2-7,-,TRBV5-6,-,TGTGCCAGCAGCTTGGGGGGTCGCGGCGAGCAGTACTTC,CASSLGGRGEQYF
TRBJ2-7,-,TRBV14,once,TGTGCCAGCAGCCAAGCCCCGGGTGGATCCTACGAGCAGTACTTC,CASSQAPGGSYEQYF
TRBJ2-1,-,TRBV19,few,TGTGCCAGTAGTATGGGTTTAGGCGAGCAGTTCTTC,CASSMGLGEQFF
TRBJ1-2,-,TRBV5-1,-,TGCGCCAGCAGCCCGCGGACGGACCTGTGGGGCTACACCTTC,CASSPRTDLWGYTF
TRBJ1-1,-,TRBV5-1,few,TGCGCCAGCACCTCCTACGGCCAAATGGTCGACACTGAAGCTTTCTTT,CASTSYGQMVDTEAFF
TRBJ2-5,-,TRBV7-8,many,TGTGCCAGCAGCTTAGGTCGTGACCAGTACTTC,CASSLGRDQYF
TRBJ1-1,-,TRBV9,few,TGTGCCAGCAGCGCTCACAGGACAAACACTGAAGCTTTCTTT,CASSAHRTNTEAFF
TRBJ2-1,TRBD1,TRBV19,few,TGTGCCAGTAGTGTGACAGGGGGATTCTACAATGAGCAGTTCTTC,CASSVTGGFYNEQFF
TRBJ1-4,-,TRBV7-6,-,TGTGCCAGCAGCAAATCATCTACAACTAATGAAAAACTGTTTTTT,CASSKSSTTNEKLFF
TRBJ2-1,-,TRBV6-5,-,TGTGCCAGCAGTGTCCCCGGGATAGGCATCAATGAGCAGTTCTTC,CASSVPGIGINEQFF
TRBJ1-6,-,TRBV7-6,-,TGTGCCAGCAGCTTATTGGGGGACTATAATTCACCCCTCCACTTT,CASSLLGDYNSPLHF
TRBJ1-6,-,TRBV6-5,-,TGTGCCAGCAGTTACTCGAGGCAGAAATTTAATTCACCCCTCCACTTT,CASSYSRQKFNSPLHF
TRBJ1-1,TRBD1,TRBV19,-,TGTGCCAGTAGTATTGTCGACAGGGAGAACACTGAAGCTTTCTTT,CASSIVDRENTEAFF
TRBJ2-5,-,TRBV4-2,few,TGTGCCAGCAGCCAAGAGATGGAGGAGACCCAGTACTTC,CASSQEMEETQYF
TRBJ1-6,-,TRBV6-5,-,TGTGCCGCAGGGTACCTCCACTTT,CAAGYLHF
TRBJ1-5,-,TRBV7-6,many,TGTGCCAGCAGCTTAGGGGGGCGCGGGGCGGCCAATCAGCCCCAGCATTTT,CASSLGGRGAANQPQHF
TRBJ2-3,TRBD2,TRBV6-2/TRBV6-3,-,TGTGCCAGCAGTTACGGGACTAGCGGGGGGGCGGTAGATACGCAGTATTTT,CASSYGTSGGAVDTQYF
TRBJ2-1,TRBD2,TRBV24-1,few,TGTGCCACCAGTGATTTGTCGGGGGGGAATGAGCAGTTCTTC,CATSDLSGGNEQFF
TRBJ2-1,TRBD1,TRBV4-1,few,TGCGCCAGCAGCAAACAGGGGGTGGCCCGGTTCTTC,CASSKQGVARFF
TRBJ2-3,-,TRBV2,-,TGTGCCAGCACTTGGGGGGGGCGGTCAGATACGCAGTATTTT,CASTWGGRSDTQYF